This entry features one T cell receptor beta chain sequence. As yet, its antigen is unknown. This sample also contains other DNA sequences that code for the same CDR3. The CDR3 sequence is 15 residues long. In germline, CDR1 is SGHRS, CDR2 YFSETQ. Trimming cost V 4 bases and J 6 bases, with 17 bases left between them. The data were taken from a study of cytomegalovirus exposure and HLA in healthy donors. The PCR employed 60 Vbeta primers together with 13 Jbeta primers. The assay was immunoSEQ multiplex PCR, and TCRdb's table has in-frame clones only and misses some. The table includes 100,000 to 150,000 clones, approximately 82% detected once. Study results and limitations: Researchers left out some V segments, among them TRBV6-2 and TRBV6-3, as indistinguishable.

What was sequenced was PBMCs. The receptor's source is a man aged 45-65 years in good health and CMV-seronegative. The rearrangement links TRBV5-1 to TRBJ2-1, with unresolved D. CDR3 coding DNA: TGCGCCAGCAGCCCTTTATCACTCCCTCGCAATGAGCAGTTCTTC. Translated: CASSPLSLPRNEQFF.